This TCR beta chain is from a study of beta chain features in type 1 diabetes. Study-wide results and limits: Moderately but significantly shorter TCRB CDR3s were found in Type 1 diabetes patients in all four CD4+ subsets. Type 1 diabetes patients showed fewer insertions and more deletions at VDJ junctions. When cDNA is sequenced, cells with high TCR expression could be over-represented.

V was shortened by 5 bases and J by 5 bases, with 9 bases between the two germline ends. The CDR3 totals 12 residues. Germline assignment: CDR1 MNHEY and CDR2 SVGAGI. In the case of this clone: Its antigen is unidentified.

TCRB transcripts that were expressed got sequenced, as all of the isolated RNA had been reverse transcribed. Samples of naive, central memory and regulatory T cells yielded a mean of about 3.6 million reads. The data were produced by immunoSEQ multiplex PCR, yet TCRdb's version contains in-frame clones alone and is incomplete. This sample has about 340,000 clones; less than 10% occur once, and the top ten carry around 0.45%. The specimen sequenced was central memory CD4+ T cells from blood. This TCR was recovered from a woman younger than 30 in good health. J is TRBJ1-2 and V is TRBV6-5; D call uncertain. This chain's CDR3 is CASSPGEYGYTF. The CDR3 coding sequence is TGTGCCAGCAGTCCGGGAGAGTATGGCTACACCTTC.